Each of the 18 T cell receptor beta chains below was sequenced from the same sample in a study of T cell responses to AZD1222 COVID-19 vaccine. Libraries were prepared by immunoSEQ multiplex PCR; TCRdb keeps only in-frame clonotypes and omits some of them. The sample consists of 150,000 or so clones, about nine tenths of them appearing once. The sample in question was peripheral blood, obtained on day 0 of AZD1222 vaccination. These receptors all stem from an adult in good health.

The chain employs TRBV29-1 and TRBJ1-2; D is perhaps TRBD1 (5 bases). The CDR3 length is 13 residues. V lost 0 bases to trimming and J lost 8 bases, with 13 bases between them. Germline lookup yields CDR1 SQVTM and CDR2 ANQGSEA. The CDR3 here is CSVEEGTGRGYTF. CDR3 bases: TGCAGCGTTGAAGAAGGGACGGGAAGGGGCTACACCTTC.

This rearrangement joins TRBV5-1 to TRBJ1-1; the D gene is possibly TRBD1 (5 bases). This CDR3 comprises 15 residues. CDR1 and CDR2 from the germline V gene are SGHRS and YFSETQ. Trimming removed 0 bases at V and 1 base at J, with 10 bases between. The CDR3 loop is CASSLEGPSNTEAFF. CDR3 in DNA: TGCGCCAGCAGCTTGGAGGGACCCTCGAACACTGAAGCTTTCTTT.

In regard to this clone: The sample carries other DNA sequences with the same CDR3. For the CDR3, the DNA is TGTGCCAGTAGTATAGGGGGGAACACTGAAGCTTTCTTT. It is translated as CASSIGGNTEAFF. The V gene is TRBV19, the J gene TRBJ1-1; D gene unclear. CDR3 length equals 13 residues. The V gene's germline CDR1 is LNHDA and CDR2 SQIVND (reference sequence). Trimming cost V 1 base and J 1 base, with 4 bases left between them.

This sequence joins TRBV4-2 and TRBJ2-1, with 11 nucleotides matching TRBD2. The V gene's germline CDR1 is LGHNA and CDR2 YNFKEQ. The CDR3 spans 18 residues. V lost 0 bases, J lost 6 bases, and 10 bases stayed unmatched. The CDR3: CASSQDPPGLAVFNEQFF. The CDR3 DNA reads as TGTGCCAGCAGCCAAGATCCCCCGGGACTAGCGGTCTTCAATGAGCAGTTCTTC.

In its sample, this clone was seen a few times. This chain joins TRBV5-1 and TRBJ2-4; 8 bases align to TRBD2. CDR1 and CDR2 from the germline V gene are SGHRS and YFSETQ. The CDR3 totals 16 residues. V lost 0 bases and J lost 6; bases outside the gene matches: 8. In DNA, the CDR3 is TGCGCCAGCAGCTTGGTATCTAGCGGGTACCTAAACATTCAGTACTTC. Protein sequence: CASSLVSSGYLNIQYF.

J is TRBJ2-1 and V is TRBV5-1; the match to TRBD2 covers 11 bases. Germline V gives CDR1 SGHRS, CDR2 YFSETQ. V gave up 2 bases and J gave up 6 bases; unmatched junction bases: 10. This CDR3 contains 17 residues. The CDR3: CASSLLAGGRSVNEQFF. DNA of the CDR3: TGCGCCAGCAGCTTATTAGCGGGGGGGCGGTCGGTCAATGAGCAGTTCTTC.

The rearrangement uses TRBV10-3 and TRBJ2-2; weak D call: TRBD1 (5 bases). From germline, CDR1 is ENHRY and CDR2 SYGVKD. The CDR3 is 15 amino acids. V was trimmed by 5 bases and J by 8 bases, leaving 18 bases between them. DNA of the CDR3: TGTGCCATCAGTAGTTCAGGGAAAGAATCGGGGGAGCTGTTTTTT. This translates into CAISSSGKESGELFF.

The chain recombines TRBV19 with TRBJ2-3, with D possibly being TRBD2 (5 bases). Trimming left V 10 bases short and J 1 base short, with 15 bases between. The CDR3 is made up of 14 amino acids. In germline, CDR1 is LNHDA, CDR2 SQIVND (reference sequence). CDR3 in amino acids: CATGWSGRTDTQYF. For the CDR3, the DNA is TGTGCCACGGGCTGGAGCGGTCGCACAGATACGCAGTATTTT.

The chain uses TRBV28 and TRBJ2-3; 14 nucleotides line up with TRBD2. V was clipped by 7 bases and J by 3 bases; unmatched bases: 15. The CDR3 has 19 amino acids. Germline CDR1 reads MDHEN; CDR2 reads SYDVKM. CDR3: CASTQILAGLAGGTDTQYF. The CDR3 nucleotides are TGTGCCAGCACCCAAATCCTGGCAGGACTAGCGGGGGGTACAGATACGCAGTATTTT. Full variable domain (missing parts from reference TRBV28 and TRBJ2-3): DVKVTQSSRYLVKRTGEKVFLECVQDMDHENMFWYRQDPGLGLRLIYFSYDVKMKEKGDIPEGYSVSREKKERFSLILESASTNQTSMYLCASTQILAGLAGGTDTQYFGPGTRLTVL.

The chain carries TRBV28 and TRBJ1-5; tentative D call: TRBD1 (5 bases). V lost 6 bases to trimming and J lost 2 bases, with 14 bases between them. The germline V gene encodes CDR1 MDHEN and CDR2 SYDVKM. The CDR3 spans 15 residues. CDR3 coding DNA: TGTGCCAGCAGGGACGCGGGGGAAGGCAATCAGCCCCAGCATTTT. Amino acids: CASRDAGEGNQPQHF.

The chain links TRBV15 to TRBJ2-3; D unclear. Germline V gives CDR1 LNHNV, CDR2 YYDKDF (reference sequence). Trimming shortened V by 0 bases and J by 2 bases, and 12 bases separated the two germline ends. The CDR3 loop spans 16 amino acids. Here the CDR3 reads CATSRETTHLTDTQYF. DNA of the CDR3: TGTGCCACCAGCAGAGAAACGACTCACCTCACAGATACGCAGTATTTT.

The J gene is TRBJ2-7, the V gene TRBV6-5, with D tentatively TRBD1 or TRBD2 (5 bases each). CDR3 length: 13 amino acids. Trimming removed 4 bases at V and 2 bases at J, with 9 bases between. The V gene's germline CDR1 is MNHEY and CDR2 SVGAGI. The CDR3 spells CASSSGTPYEQYF. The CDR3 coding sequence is TGTGCCAGCAGTTCAGGGACCCCCTACGAGCAGTACTTC.

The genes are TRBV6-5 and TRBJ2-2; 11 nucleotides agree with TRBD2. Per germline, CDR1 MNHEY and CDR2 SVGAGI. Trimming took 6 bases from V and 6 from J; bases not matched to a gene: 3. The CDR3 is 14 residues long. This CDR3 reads CASSRGLAAGELFF. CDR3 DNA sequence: TGTGCCAGCAGCCGGGGACTAGCGGCCGGGGAGCTGTTTTTT.

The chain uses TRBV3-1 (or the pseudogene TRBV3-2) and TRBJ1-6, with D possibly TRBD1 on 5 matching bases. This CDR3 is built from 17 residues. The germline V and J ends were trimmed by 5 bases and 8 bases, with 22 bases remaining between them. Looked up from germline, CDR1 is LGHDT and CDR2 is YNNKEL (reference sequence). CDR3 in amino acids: CASSSMPGLGVYSPLHF. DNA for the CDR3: TGTGCCAGCAGCTCAATGCCGGGACTAGGGGTTTATTCACCCCTCCACTTT.

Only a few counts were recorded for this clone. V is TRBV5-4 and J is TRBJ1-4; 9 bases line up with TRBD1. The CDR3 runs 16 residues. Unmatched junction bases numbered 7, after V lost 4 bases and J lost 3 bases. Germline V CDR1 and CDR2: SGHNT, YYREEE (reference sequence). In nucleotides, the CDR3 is TGTGCCAGCAGCACTCGACAGGGGGGCTCTAATGAAAAACTGTTTTTT. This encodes CASSTRQGGSNEKLFF.

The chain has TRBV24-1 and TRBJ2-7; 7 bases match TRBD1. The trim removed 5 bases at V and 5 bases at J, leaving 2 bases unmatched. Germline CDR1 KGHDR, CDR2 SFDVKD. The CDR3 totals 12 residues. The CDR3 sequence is CATSGQGHEQYF. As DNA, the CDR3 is TGTGCCACCAGTGGACAGGGCCACGAGCAGTACTTC.

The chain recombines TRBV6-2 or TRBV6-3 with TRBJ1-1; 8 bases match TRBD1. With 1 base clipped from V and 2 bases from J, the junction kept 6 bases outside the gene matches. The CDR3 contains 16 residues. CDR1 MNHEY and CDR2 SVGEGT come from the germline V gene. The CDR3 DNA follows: TGTGCCAGCAGTTACTTAGCGGGACAGGTAAACACTGAAGCTTTCTTT. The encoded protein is CASSYLAGQVNTEAFF.

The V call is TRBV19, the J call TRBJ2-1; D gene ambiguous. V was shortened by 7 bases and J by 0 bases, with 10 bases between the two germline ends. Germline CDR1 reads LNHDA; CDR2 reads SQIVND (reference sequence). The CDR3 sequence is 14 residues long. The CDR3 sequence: CASNEWGSYNEQFF. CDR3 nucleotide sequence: TGTGCCAGTAATGAATGGGGCTCCTACAATGAGCAGTTCTTC.